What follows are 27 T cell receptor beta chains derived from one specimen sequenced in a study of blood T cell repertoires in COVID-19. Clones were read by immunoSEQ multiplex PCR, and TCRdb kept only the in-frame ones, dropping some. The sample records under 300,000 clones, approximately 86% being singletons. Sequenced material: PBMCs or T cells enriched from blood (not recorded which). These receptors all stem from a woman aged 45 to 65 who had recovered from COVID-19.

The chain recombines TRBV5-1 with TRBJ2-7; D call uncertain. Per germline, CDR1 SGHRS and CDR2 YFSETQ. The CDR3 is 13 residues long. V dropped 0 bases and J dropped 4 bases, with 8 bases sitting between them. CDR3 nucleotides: TGCGCCAGCAGCTTGGACCTGCGGTACGAGCAGTACTTC. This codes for CASSLDLRYEQYF.

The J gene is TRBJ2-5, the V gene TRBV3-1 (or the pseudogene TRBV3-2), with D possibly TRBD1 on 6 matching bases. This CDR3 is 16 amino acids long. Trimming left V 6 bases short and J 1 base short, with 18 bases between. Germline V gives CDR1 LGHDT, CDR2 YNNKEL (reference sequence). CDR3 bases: TGTGCCAGCAGACCCAACCGACAGGTCCCCCAAGAGACCCAGTACTTC. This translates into CASRPNRQVPQETQYF.

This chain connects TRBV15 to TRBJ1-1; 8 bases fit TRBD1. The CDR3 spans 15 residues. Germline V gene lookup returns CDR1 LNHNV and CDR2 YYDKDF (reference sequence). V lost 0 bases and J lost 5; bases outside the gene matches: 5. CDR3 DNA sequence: TGTGCCACCAGCAGAGAGGACAGGGTGCGGACTGAAGCTTTCTTT. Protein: CATSREDRVRTEAFF.

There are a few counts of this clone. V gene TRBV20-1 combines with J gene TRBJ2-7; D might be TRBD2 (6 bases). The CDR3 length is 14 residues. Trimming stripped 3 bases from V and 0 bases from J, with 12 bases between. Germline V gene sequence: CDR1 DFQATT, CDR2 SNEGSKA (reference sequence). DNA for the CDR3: TGCAGTGCTAGTCTTATGCGGGACTCCTACGAGCAGTACTTC. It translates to CSASLMRDSYEQYF.

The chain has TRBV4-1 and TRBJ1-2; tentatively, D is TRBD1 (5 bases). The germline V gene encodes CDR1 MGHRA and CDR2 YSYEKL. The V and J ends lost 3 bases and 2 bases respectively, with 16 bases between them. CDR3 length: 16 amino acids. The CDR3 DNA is TGCGCCAGCAGCCAGGCACCTTCACAGGTAAACTATGGCTACACCTTC. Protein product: CASSQAPSQVNYGYTF.

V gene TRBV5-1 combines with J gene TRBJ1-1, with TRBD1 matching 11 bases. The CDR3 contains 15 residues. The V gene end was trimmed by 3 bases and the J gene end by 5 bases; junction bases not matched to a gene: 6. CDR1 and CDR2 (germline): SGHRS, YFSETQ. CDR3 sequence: CASSSLGQGATEAFF. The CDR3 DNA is TGCGCCAGCAGCTCGCTCGGACAGGGGGCAACTGAAGCTTTCTTT. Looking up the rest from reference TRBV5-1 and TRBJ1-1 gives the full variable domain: KAGVTQTPRYLIKTRGQQVTLSCSPISGHRSVSWYQQTPGQGLQFLFEYFSETQRNKGNFPGRFSGRQFSNSRSEMNVSTLELGDSALYLCASSSLGQGATEAFFGQGTRLTVV.

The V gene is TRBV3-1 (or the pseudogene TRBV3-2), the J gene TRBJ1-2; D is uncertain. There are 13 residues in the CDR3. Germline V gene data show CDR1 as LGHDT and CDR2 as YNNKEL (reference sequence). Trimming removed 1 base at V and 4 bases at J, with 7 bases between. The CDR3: CASSQVDFYGYTF. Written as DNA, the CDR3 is TGTGCCAGCAGCCAAGTCGACTTCTATGGCTACACCTTC.

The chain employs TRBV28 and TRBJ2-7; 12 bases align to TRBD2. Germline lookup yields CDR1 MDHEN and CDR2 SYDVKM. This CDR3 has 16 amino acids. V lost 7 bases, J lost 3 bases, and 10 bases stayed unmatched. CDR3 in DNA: TGTGCCAGCACACTAGCGGGAGGCTTTTCCAGCTACGAGCAGTACTTC. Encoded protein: CASTLAGGFSSYEQYF.

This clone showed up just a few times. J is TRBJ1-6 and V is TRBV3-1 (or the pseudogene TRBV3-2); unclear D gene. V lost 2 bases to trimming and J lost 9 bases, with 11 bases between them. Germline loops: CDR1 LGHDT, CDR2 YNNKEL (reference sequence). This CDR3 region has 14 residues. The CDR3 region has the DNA TGTGCCAGCAGCCAATCTATGCGTTTTTCACCCCTCCACTTT. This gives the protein CASSQSMRFSPLHF.

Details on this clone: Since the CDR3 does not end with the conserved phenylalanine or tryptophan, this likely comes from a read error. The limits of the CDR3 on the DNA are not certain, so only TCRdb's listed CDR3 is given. CDR3 in amino acids: CASSITRVLK. The chain carries TRBV28 and TRBJ1-4. Both ends counted, the CDR3 spans 10 residues. Per the germline V gene, CDR1 is MDHEN and CDR2 is SYDVKM.

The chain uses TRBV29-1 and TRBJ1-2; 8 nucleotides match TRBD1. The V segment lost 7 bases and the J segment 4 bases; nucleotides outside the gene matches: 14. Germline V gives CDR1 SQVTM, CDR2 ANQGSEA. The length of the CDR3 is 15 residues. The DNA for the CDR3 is TGCAGCGGCGGGCCCACCGGGACAGGTATCTATGGCTACACCTTC. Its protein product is CSGGPTGTGIYGYTF.

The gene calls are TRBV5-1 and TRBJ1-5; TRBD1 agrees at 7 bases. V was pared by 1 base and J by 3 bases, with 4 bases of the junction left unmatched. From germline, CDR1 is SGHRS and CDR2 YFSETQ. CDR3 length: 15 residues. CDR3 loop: CASSLKGGSNQPQHF. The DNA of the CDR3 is TGCGCCAGCAGCTTGAAAGGGGGCTCCAATCAGCCCCAGCATTTT.

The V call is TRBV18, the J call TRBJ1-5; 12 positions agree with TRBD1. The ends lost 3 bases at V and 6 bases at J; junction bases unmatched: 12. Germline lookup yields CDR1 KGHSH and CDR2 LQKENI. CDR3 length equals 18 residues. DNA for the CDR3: TGTGCCAGCTCACCCCGGGACAGGGGGCCCCTATACAGTCAGCCCCAGCATTTT. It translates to CASSPRDRGPLYSQPQHF. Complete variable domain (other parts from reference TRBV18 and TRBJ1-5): NAGVMQNPRHLVRRRGQEARLRCSPMKGHSHVYWYRQLPEEGLKFMVYLQKENIIDESGMPKERFSAEFPKEGPSILRIQQVVRGDSAAYFCASSPRDRGPLYSQPQHFGDGTRLSIL.

CDR3: CASSVGDRGHEQYF. In DNA, the CDR3 is TGTGCCAGCAGCGTAGGCGACAGGGGCCACGAGCAGTACTTC. This chain connects TRBV9 to TRBJ2-7; TRBD1 matches at 8 bases. Germline loops: CDR1 SGDLS, CDR2 YYNGEE. The CDR3 is 14 residues long. V shed 0 bases, J shed 5 bases, and the junction held 4 bases outside the gene matches.

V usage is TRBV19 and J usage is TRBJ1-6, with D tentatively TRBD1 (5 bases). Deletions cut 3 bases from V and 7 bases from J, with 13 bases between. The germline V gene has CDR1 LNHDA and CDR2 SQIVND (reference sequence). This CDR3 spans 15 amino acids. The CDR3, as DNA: TGTGCCAGTAGTATCGTCGGACAAGTAAATTCACCCCTCCACTTT. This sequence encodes CASSIVGQVNSPLHF.

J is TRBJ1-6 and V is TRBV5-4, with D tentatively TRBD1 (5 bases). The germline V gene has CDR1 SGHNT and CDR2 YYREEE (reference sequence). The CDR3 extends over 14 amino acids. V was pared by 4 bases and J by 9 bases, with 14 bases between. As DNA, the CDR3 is TGTGCCAGCAGCACGGGACTAAAGATTTCACCCCTCCACTTT. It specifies CASSTGLKISPLHF.

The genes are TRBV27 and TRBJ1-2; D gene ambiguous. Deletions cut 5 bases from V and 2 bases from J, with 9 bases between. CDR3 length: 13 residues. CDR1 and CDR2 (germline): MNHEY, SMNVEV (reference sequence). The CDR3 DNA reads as TGTGCCAGCAGTCCCCAGGAAAACTATGGCTACACCTTC. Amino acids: CASSPQENYGYTF.

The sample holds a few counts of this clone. The CDR3 DNA is TGTGCCAGCAGCTCCACTTTCCCGACAGGGGATGGCTACACCTTC. It specifies CASSSTFPTGDGYTF. The chain uses TRBV7-2 and TRBJ1-2, with 8 bases identical to TRBD1. CDR1 SGHTA and CDR2 FQGNSA come from the germline V gene. This CDR3 spans 15 amino acids. V lost 4 bases, J lost 6 bases, and 10 bases stayed unmatched.

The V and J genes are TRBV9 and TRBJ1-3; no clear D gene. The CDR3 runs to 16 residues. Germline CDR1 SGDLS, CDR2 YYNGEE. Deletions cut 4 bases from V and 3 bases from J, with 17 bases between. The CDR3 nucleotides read TGTGCCAGCAGCCAATCCCGGCGGGCGGTTGGAAACACCATATATTTT. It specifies CASSQSRRAVGNTIYF.

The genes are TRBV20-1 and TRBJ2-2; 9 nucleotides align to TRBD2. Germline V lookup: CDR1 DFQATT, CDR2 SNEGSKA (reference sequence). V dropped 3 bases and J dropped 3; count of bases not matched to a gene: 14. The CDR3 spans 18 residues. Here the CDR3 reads CSASSVSGRADHTGELFF. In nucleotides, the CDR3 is TGCAGTGCTAGTAGTGTTAGCGGGAGAGCCGACCACACCGGGGAGCTGTTTTTT.

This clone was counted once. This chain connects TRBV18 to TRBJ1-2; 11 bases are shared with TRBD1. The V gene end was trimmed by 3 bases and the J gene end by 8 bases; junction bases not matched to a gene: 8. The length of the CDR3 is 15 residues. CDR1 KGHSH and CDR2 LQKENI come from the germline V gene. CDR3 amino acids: CASSPSGQGAGGYTF. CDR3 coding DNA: TGTGCCAGCTCACCGTCCGGACAGGGGGCCGGAGGCTACACCTTC.

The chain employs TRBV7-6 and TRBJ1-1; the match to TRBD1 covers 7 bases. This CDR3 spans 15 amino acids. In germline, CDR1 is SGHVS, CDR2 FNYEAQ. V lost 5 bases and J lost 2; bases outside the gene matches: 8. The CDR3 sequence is CASSPEGAPNTEAFF. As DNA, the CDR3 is TGTGCCAGCAGCCCCGAGGGGGCCCCAAACACTGAAGCTTTCTTT.

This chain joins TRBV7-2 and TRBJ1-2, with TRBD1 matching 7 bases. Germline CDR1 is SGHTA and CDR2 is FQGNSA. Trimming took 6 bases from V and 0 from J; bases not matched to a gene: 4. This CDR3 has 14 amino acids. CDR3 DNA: TGTGCCAGCAGAGCCACAGGGGCTAACTATGGCTACACCTTC. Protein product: CASRATGANYGYTF.

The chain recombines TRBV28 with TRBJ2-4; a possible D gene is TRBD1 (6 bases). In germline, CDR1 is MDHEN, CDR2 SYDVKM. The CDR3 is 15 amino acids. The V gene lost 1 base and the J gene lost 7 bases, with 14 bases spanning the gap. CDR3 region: CASSLFTDSLNIQYF. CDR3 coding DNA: TGTGCCAGCAGTTTATTTACGGACAGCTTGAACATTCAGTACTTC. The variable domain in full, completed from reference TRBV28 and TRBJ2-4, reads DVKVTQSSRYLVKRTGEKVFLECVQDMDHENMFWYRQDPGLGLRLIYFSYDVKMKEKGDIPEGYSVSREKKERFSLILESASTNQTSMYLCASSLFTDSLNIQYFGAGTRLSVL.

The CDR3 loop is CASSLRGLNQPQHF. The CDR3 coding sequence is TGTGCCAGCAGCTTAAGGGGGTTAAATCAGCCCCAGCATTTT. The chain combines TRBV7-2 with TRBJ1-5, with D possibly being TRBD1 (6 bases). Germline CDR1 reads SGHTA; CDR2 reads FQGNSA. The CDR3 has 14 amino acids. V dropped 2 bases and J dropped 4 bases, with 9 bases sitting between them.

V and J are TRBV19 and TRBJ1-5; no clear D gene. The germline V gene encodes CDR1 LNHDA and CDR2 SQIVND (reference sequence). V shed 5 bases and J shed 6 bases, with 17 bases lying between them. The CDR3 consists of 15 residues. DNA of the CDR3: TGTGCCAGTAGTGACCCGGCGGGCCGAGTTCAGCCCCAGCATTTT. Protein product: CASSDPAGRVQPQHF.

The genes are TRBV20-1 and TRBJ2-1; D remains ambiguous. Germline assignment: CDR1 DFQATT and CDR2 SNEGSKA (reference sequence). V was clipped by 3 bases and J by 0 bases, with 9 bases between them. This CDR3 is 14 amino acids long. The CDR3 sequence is CSASSLSSYNEQFF. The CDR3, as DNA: TGCAGTGCTAGTTCGCTAAGCTCCTACAATGAGCAGTTCTTC.